The present T cell receptor (beta chain) was sequenced within a study of cytomegalovirus exposure and HLA in healthy donors. There are a few counts of this clone. The CDR3 sequence is 14 residues long. V was pared by 0 bases and J by 5 bases, with 8 bases between. The germline gives CDR1 MNHEY, CDR2 SMNVEV (reference sequence). Both 60 Vbeta primers and 13 Jbeta primers went into the PCR. Clones were read by immunoSEQ multiplex PCR, and TCRdb kept only the in-frame ones, dropping some. The data hold over 150,000 clones, with 60% to 80% observed a single time. The clonotype was recovered from a woman under 30 in good health and CMV-seronegative. The sequenced sample consisted of PBMCs. The chain combines TRBV27 with TRBJ1-5; tentatively, D is TRBD1 (5 bases). The CDR3 here is CASSLSVGDQPQHF. CDR3 nucleotide sequence: TGTGCCAGCAGTTTATCGGTAGGGGATCAGCCCCAGCATTTT.